The 9 T cell receptor beta chains given below trace back to one sample, sequenced in a study of blood T cells in healthy people across ages. The second PCR ran about 7 to 12 cycles with a sample-barcoded 5' primer and J-beta primers. MiXCR, applied by TCRdb to the 5' RACE reads, yields one record per CDR3 protein. The profile covers fewer than 1,000,000 distinct CDR3 sequences, with 35% to 60% appearing a single time and over 15% taken by the ten largest. What was sequenced was blood. The receptors were gathered from a man older than 75 in good health.

This clonotype was seen many times. The V call is TRBV7-2, the J call TRBJ2-5; D not resolved. This CDR3 region has 13 residues. Trimming removed 5 bases from V and 3 bases from J, with 10 bases in between. CDR1 and CDR2 (germline): SGHTA, FQGNSA. The chain's CDR3 is CASSVDGEETQYF. DNA of the CDR3: TGTGCCAGCAGCGTAGACGGAGAAGAGACCCAGTACTTC.

Concerning this clonotype: The junction departs from germline at one end; a sequencing error may be responsible. CDR3 amino acids: CGASGANQETQYF. The CDR3 DNA reads TGTGGTGCTAGTGGGGCGAACCAAGAGACCCAGTACTTC. The chain uses TRBV20-1 and TRBJ2-5; D might be TRBD1 (5 bases). The CDR3 extends over 13 amino acids. Germline assignment: CDR1 DFQATT and CDR2 SNEGSKA (reference sequence).

With respect to this clonotype: At one end, the junction sequence differs from germline, possibly due to a read error. The chain carries TRBV9 and TRBJ2-1, with 9 bases matching TRBD2. This CDR3 comprises 16 residues. Per the germline V gene, CDR1 is SGDLS and CDR2 is YYNGEE. CDR3: CASSVAGGRAVNKQFF. The CDR3 DNA reads as TGTGCCAGCAGCGTAGCGGGCGGGAGGGCCGTCAATAAGCAGTTCTTC.

This clonotype has only a few counts. V usage is TRBV12-3 or TRBV12-4 and J usage is TRBJ2-7; 7 positions agree with TRBD1. V gave up 5 bases and J gave up 5 bases; unmatched junction bases: 6. The CDR3 is made up of 13 amino acids. Here the CDR3 reads CASSPTGLNEQYF. The CDR3 coding sequence is TGTGCCAGCAGTCCGACAGGGTTGAACGAGCAGTACTTC.

The rearrangement links TRBV7-3 to TRBJ2-5, with 8 nucleotides matching TRBD2. V lost 0 bases and J lost 11; bases outside the gene matches: 14. The CDR3 contains 16 residues. Looked up from germline, CDR1 is SGHTA and CDR2 is FQGTGA. The DNA of the CDR3 is TGTGCCAGCAGCTTAACAACCGGGACTAGAGGCAATGAGCAGTACTTC. This gives the protein CASSLTTGTRGNEQYF.

This chain links TRBV20-1 with TRBJ1-2; D is uncertain. The CDR3 totals 15 residues. Germline V gene sequence: CDR1 DFQATT, CDR2 SNEGSKA (reference sequence). V gave up 3 bases and J gave up 1 base, with 15 bases separating them. The CDR3 nucleotides are TGCAGTGCTAGTTCTGGGCCCGCCCTTAACTATGGCTACACCTTC. Amino acid sequence: CSASSGPALNYGYTF.

The J gene is TRBJ2-7, the V gene TRBV12-3 or TRBV12-4; the D gene is possibly TRBD1 (5 bases). V was cut by 6 bases and J by 0 bases, with 15 bases left in between. The length of the CDR3 is 15 residues. The CDR3 spells CASRQGVSPSYEQYF. The CDR3 coding sequence is TGTGCCAGCAGGCAAGGGGTGTCACCCTCCTACGAGCAGTACTTC.

V and J are TRBV4-3 and TRBJ2-3; D may correspond to TRBD1 or TRBD2 (5 bases each). The V gene lost 4 bases and the J gene lost 5 bases, with 16 bases spanning the gap. Germline values: CDR1 LGHNA, CDR2 YSLEER. This CDR3 has 15 residues. This chain's CDR3 is CASSLEWGRRDTQYF. The CDR3 region has the DNA TGCGCCAGCAGCCTTGAATGGGGGAGACGAGATACGCAGTATTTT.

In this sample, this clonotype turned up many times. The rearrangement uses TRBV2 and TRBJ2-1, with 9 bases identical to TRBD2. V lost 0 bases and J lost 10; bases outside the gene matches: 4. The V gene's germline CDR1 is SNHLY and CDR2 FYNNEI. This CDR3 has 14 amino acids. DNA of the CDR3: TGTGCCAGCAGTGAAGCGCGCGGGAGGGCCGAGCAGTTCTTC. Its protein is CASSEARGRAEQFF.